This TCR beta chain was sequenced in a study of T cells after yellow fever vaccination. Study outcomes and limitations: A faster peak, day 5 versus 15, was reached by the weaker secondary response. After the booster, roughly 96% of CD4 and about nine tenths of CD8 primary-response clones were re-detected. Shared CD4/CD8 clonotypes were a small share, likely from convergent recombination.

This clonotype has only one observation. What it binds is not known. Trimming cost V 3 bases and J 5 bases; bases outside gene matches: 8. Germline assignment: CDR1 DFQATT and CDR2 SNEGSKA (reference sequence). The CDR3 runs 14 residues. Generation of TCR cDNA used 5'RACE template switching (which added a universal primer site and UMIs). TCRdb independently ran MiXCR on the 5' RACE reads; one entry per CDR3 protein. Of about 300,000 distinct CDR3 sequences listed, 6.8% are singletons. V and J are TRBV20-1 and TRBJ1-1, with 8 bases lining up with TRBD1. The material sequenced was PBMCs, taken about 49 days after the first yellow fever vaccination. This TCR came from a man aged 18 to 29 who received the YFV17D yellow fever vaccine. CDR3 DNA sequence: TGCAGTGCTAGGATTACAGGGGGGACAACTGAAGCTTTCTTT. It translates to CSARITGGTTEAFF.